The rows below give T cell receptor beta chains drawn from one sample of a study of cytomegalovirus exposure and HLA in healthy donors. Using immunoSEQ multiplex PCR, the repertoire was profiled, and TCRdb retains in-frame clones only, with some absent. The table records about 67,000 clones, 65% to 85% of them present only once. The specimen was PBMCs. These receptors were collected from a woman aged 30 to 39 in good health and CMV-seronegative. Both conserved end residues are part of each CDR3. The D gene is left open where the match is weak. Some rows have no size entry. The others give once, few or many, or a class for an expanded clone.

>-|TRBV19|-|13|TRBJ1-1
CASSISGSTEAFF
TGTGCCAGTAGTATCTCGGGGTCAACTGAAGCTTTCTTT
>TRBD1|TRBV28|-|15|TRBJ1-2
CASRPPIGQEHGYTF
TGTGCCAGCAGACCCCCGATCGGACAGGAGCATGGCTACACCTTC
>-|TRBV19|-|13|TRBJ2-7
CASSPTGTYEQYF
TGTGCCAGTAGCCCGACGGGGACCTACGAGCAGTACTTC
>-|TRBV7-2|-|13|TRBJ1-1
CASSLASSGEAFF
TGTGCCAGCAGCTTAGCGTCGTCGGGTGAGGCTTTCTTT
>-|TRBV4-1|few|14|TRBJ1-1
CASSQELPNTEAFF
TGCGCCAGCAGCCAGGAGCTTCCGAACACTGAAGCTTTCTTT
>TRBD2|TRBV7-9|-|18|TRBJ2-2
CASSERLAGGSNTGELFF
TGTGCCAGCAGCGAGAGACTAGCGGGGGGATCGAACACCGGGGAGCTGTTTTTT
>-|TRBV5-6|-|14|TRBJ1-2
CASSLATGIYGYTF
TGTGCCAGCAGCTTGGCCACGGGGATCTATGGCTACACCTTC
>-|TRBV5-1|-|14|TRBJ2-4
CASRVSGPTNIQYF
TGCGCCAGCAGAGTTTCTGGCCCCACAAACATTCAGTACTTC
>TRBD2|TRBV28|-|15|TRBJ2-7
CASSRPGLSSYEQYF
TGTGCCAGCAGCCGGCCGGGACTAAGCTCCTACGAGCAGTACTTC
>-|TRBV5-1|-|14|TRBJ1-1
CASSQPTGNTEAFF
TGCGCCAGCAGCCAGCCCACAGGGAACACTGAAGCTTTCTTT
>TRBD1|TRBV7-6|once|16|TRBJ1-1
CASSAWTGGLNTEAFF
TGTGCCAGCAGCGCCTGGACAGGGGGACTGAACACTGAAGCTTTCTTT
>TRBD1|TRBV6-5|once|16|TRBJ1-2
CASRYRDSFPNYGYTF
TGTGCCAGCAGGTACCGGGACAGCTTTCCTAACTATGGCTACACCTTC
>TRBD2|TRBV9|-|15|TRBJ2-7
CASSVGRTSSYEQYF
TGTGCCAGCAGCGTAGGAAGGACTAGCTCCTACGAGCAGTACTTC
>-|TRBV5-1|-|14|TRBJ1-1
CASSFEGIGTEAFF
TGCGCCAGCAGCTTCGAGGGTATAGGCACTGAAGCTTTCTTT
>TRBD1|TRBV7-9|-|14|TRBJ2-1
CASSFGQGKDEQFF
TGTGCCAGCAGCTTCGGACAGGGTAAAGATGAGCAGTTCTTC
>TRBD2|TRBV7-6|-|16|TRBJ2-3
CASSLWTSGGADTQYF
TGTGCCAGCAGCCTGTGGACTAGCGGGGGAGCAGATACGCAGTATTTT
>TRBD1|TRBV7-9|once|16|TRBJ1-2
CSSSLDRGGLNYGYTF
TGTTCCAGCAGCCTCGACAGGGGGGGCCTTAACTATGGCTACACCTTC